The clone carrying this TCR beta chain was recorded once. Cohorts were determined from participant-reported clinical history. The source of the sample is a study of blood T cell repertoires in COVID-19. Overall study: Collection of acute and convalescent COVID-19 samples took place in the United States, Italy and Spain.

Original analysis: Cell counts per sample came from amplifying reference gene primers. Assay used: immunoSEQ multiplex PCR; TCRdb lists only in-frame clones, some missing. V and J calls and clone size are copied from that table; D and trimming were computed from the DNA. The sample consists of 200,000 to 250,000 clones, about 91% of them appearing once. CDR3 length: 14 amino acids. Trimming shortened V by 6 bases and J by 2 bases, and 12 bases separated the two germline ends. CDR1 and CDR2 (germline): LNHDA, SQIVND (reference sequence). The chain has TRBV19 and TRBJ2-3; unclear D gene. This TCR was recovered from a woman between 45 and 65 years old with acute COVID-19. Source material: PBMCs or T cells enriched from blood (not recorded which). CDR3 protein: CASRDGGDTDTQYF. The CDR3 DNA follows: TGTGCCAGTAGGGATGGTGGAGACACAGATACGCAGTATTTT.